These T cell receptor beta chains were read from a single sample in a study of OX40 agonist ivuxolimab in advanced cancers. Repertoires were generated with immunoSEQ multiplex PCR, while TCRdb's copy carries only in-frame clones and drops some. The sample includes 70,000 to 80,000 clones, roughly 88% of them seen just once. The sequencing used CD4+ or CD8+ T cells sorted from blood, collected in a trial of the OX40 agonist ivuxolimab. The receptor source for this set is an adult with an advanced solid tumor such as melanoma, head and neck, liver or kidney cancer. Each CDR3 is given with its conserved first and last residue. Fields, in order: clone size, V gene, D gene, J gene, CDR3 protein, CDR3 DNA. D genes are given only for firm matches. The size entry is marked missing in some rows and otherwise reads once, few, many or a size class.

clone size: NA; V gene: TRBV7-9; D gene: NA; J gene: TRBJ2-3; CDR3 protein: CASSSLATDTQYF; CDR3 DNA: TGTGCCAGCAGCTCGCTAGCCACAGATACGCAGTATTTT
clone size: NA; V gene: TRBV30; D gene: NA; J gene: TRBJ1-3; CDR3 protein: CALEERGSGNTIYF; CDR3 DNA: TGTGCCTTGGAAGAGAGAGGCTCTGGAAACACCATATATTTT
clone size: NA; V gene: TRBV4-2; D gene: NA; J gene: TRBJ1-4; CDR3 protein: CASSQEGVGYGEKLFF; CDR3 DNA: TGTGCCAGCAGCCAAGAAGGGGTGGGGTATGGCGAAAAACTGTTTTTT
clone size: NA; V gene: TRBV5-4; D gene: NA; J gene: TRBJ2-5; CDR3 protein: CASSRDGSETQYF; CDR3 DNA: TGTGCCAGCAGCCGGGACGGGAGTGAGACCCAGTACTTC
clone size: NA; V gene: TRBV2; D gene: NA; J gene: TRBJ1-2; CDR3 protein: CASSVSLGGYTF; CDR3 DNA: TGTGCCAGCAGTGTTTCTTTGGGTGGCTACACCTTC
clone size: NA; V gene: TRBV12-2; D gene: NA; J gene: TRBJ2-3; CDR3 protein: CASRPPRDRGRGDTQYF; CDR3 DNA: TGTGCAAGTCGCCCCCCGAGGGACAGGGGACGAGGAGATACGCAGTATTTT
clone size: NA; V gene: TRBV28; D gene: NA; J gene: TRBJ1-5; CDR3 protein: CASSPTNQPQHF; CDR3 DNA: TGTGCCAGCAGTCCAACCAATCAGCCCCAGCATTTT
clone size: NA; V gene: TRBV28; D gene: TRBD2; J gene: TRBJ2-2; CDR3 protein: CASSGANTGELFF; CDR3 DNA: TGTGCCAGTAGCGGGGCGAACACCGGGGAGCTGTTTTTT
clone size: NA; V gene: TRBV7-3; D gene: NA; J gene: TRBJ1-2; CDR3 protein: CASSQDGGGNGYTF; CDR3 DNA: TGTGCCAGCAGCCAAGATGGGGGCGGGAATGGCTACACCTTC
clone size: NA; V gene: TRBV6-5; D gene: TRBD1; J gene: TRBJ1-6; CDR3 protein: CASSYSRGLPDSPLHF; CDR3 DNA: TGTGCCAGCAGTTACTCAAGGGGGCTCCCTGATTCACCCCTCCACTTT
clone size: NA; V gene: TRBV7-2; D gene: TRBD1; J gene: TRBJ2-3; CDR3 protein: CASSFRQGATDTQYF; CDR3 DNA: TGTGCCAGCAGCTTTCGTCAGGGGGCAACAGATACGCAGTATTTT
clone size: NA; V gene: TRBV5-6; D gene: TRBD1; J gene: TRBJ1-2; CDR3 protein: CASSLAGTGGYGYTF; CDR3 DNA: TGTGCCAGCAGCTTGGCCGGGACAGGGGGCTATGGCTACACCTTC
clone size: NA; V gene: TRBV7-8; D gene: TRBD1; J gene: TRBJ1-2; CDR3 protein: CASSFLGGTGQYTF; CDR3 DNA: TGTGCCAGCAGCTTCTTAGGGGGGACAGGCCAGTACACCTTC
clone size: NA; V gene: TRBV19; D gene: NA; J gene: TRBJ1-2; CDR3 protein: CASSILRGSPYGYTF; CDR3 DNA: TGTGCCAGTAGTATCCTCAGGGGCAGCCCTTATGGCTACACCTTC
clone size: NA; V gene: TRBV7-2; D gene: NA; J gene: TRBJ1-5; CDR3 protein: CASSLEGGKQPQHF; CDR3 DNA: TGTGCCAGCAGCTTGGAGGGGGGGAAGCAGCCCCAGCATTTT
clone size: NA; V gene: TRBV18; D gene: NA; J gene: TRBJ1-5; CDR3 protein: CASSPGSGNQPQHF; CDR3 DNA: TGTGCCAGCTCACCAGGGTCAGGCAATCAGCCCCAGCATTTT
clone size: NA; V gene: TRBV5-6; D gene: TRBD1; J gene: TRBJ1-2; CDR3 protein: CASSPDRDVIGYTF; CDR3 DNA: TGTGCCAGCAGCCCCGACAGGGACGTGATCGGCTACACCTTC
clone size: NA; V gene: TRBV18; D gene: NA; J gene: TRBJ2-2; CDR3 protein: CASSPTGTGELFF; CDR3 DNA: TGTGCCAGCTCACCTACGGGTACCGGGGAGCTGTTTTTT
clone size: NA; V gene: TRBV6-6; D gene: NA; J gene: TRBJ1-1; CDR3 protein: CASSYTAGPGTEAFF; CDR3 DNA: TGTGCCAGCAGTTACACCGCTGGGCCGGGCACTGAAGCTTTCTTT
clone size: NA; V gene: TRBV5-1; D gene: NA; J gene: TRBJ2-5; CDR3 protein: CASSLAWGNTETQYF; CDR3 DNA: TGCGCCAGCAGCTTGGCTTGGGGGAACACAGAGACCCAGTACTTC
clone size: once; V gene: TRBV4-1; D gene: NA; J gene: TRBJ1-5; CDR3 protein: CASSQDSGTQPQHF; CDR3 DNA: TGCGCCAGCAGCCAAGATTCGGGGACCCAGCCCCAGCATTTT
clone size: NA; V gene: TRBV4-1; D gene: NA; J gene: TRBJ2-5; CDR3 protein: CASSQVPTGQETQYF; CDR3 DNA: TGCGCCAGCAGCCAAGTCCCGACGGGACAAGAGACCCAGTACTTC
clone size: few; V gene: TRBV10-3; D gene: NA; J gene: TRBJ1-2; CDR3 protein: CAISESTGGYTF; CDR3 DNA: TGTGCCATCAGTGAGTCGACCGGAGGCTACACCTTC
clone size: NA; V gene: TRBV5-1; D gene: NA; J gene: TRBJ2-7; CDR3 protein: CASSPDAYEQYF; CDR3 DNA: TGCGCCAGCAGCCCGGACGCCTACGAGCAGTACTTC
clone size: NA; V gene: TRBV19; D gene: NA; J gene: TRBJ1-5; CDR3 protein: CASSIMSGVGNQPQHF; CDR3 DNA: TGTGCCAGTAGTATTATGTCAGGGGTTGGCAATCAGCCCCAGCATTTT